The 23 T cell receptor beta chains below all came from one sample that was sequenced in a study of CD8 T cells in Susac syndrome. Reverse transcription of roughly 0.5 to 1 ug RNA was carried out with random hexamers. TCRdb reanalysed the immunoSEQ multiplex PCR reads using MiXCR and keeps one entry per CDR3 protein. The data contain about 120,000 distinct CDR3 sequences, just under 95% of them singletons. The material sequenced was CD4+ T cells from PBMCs. The receptors originated from a human donor with multiple sclerosis.

The chain carries TRBV4-3 and TRBJ2-3; tentatively, D is TRBD1 (6 bases). Germline assignment: CDR1 LGHNA and CDR2 YSLEER. The CDR3 runs to 15 residues. Trimming stripped 4 bases from V and 4 bases from J, with 15 bases between. The CDR3 nucleotides read TGCGCCAGCAGCCGGGGACACCCGCGCCCAGATACGCAGTATTTT. It yields the protein CASSRGHPRPDTQYF.

V gene TRBV29-1 combines with J gene TRBJ2-5; D tentatively reads TRBD1 or TRBD2 (5 bases each). The V and J ends lost 4 bases and 1 base respectively, with 13 bases between them. Germline V CDR1 and CDR2: SQVTM, ANQGSEA. The CDR3 extends over 14 amino acids. CDR3 region: CSVGPGGIQETQYF. The CDR3 DNA follows: TGCAGCGTTGGCCCTGGGGGTATCCAAGAGACCCAGTACTTC.

CDR3 sequence reads: CASSFSGTGAYEQYF. CDR3 bases: TGTGCCAGCAGTTTTTCCGGGACAGGGGCCTACGAGCAGTACTTC. The J gene is TRBJ2-7, the V gene TRBV27; 10 bases line up with TRBD1. Germline V gene data show CDR1 as MNHEY and CDR2 as SMNVEV (reference sequence). CDR3 length: 15 residues. V lost 3 bases to trimming and J lost 2 bases; unmatched junction nucleotides: 4.

The chain links TRBV6-5 to TRBJ2-2; D unclear. The CDR3 consists of 14 residues. Germline V lookup: CDR1 MNHEY, CDR2 SVGAGI. Trimming took 6 bases from V and 3 from J, leaving 11 bases between them. CDR3 nucleotide sequence: TGTGCCAGCAGGCCGGACCGGTACACCGGGGAGCTGTTTTTT. Its protein is CASRPDRYTGELFF.

The CDR3, as DNA: TGTGCCAGCAGTTTCCGTATTGGGGCCAACGTCCTGACTTTC. Translation: CASSFRIGANVLTF. The rearrangement uses TRBV28 and TRBJ2-6; no clear D gene. V lost 3 bases and J lost 3, with 6 bases in between. Per germline, CDR1 MDHEN and CDR2 SYDVKM. This CDR3 comprises 14 residues.

V and J are TRBV12-3 or TRBV12-4 and TRBJ1-4; D is ambiguous. The V end was cut by 0 bases, the J end by 7 bases, with 3 bases between. This CDR3 contains 12 residues. CDR3 protein: CASSLATEKLFF. In nucleotides, the CDR3 is TGTGCCAGCAGTTTAGCAACTGAAAAACTGTTTTTT.

The chain's CDR3 is CSAPREATEAFF. The CDR3 region has the DNA TGCAGTGCTCCCAGGGAGGCCACTGAAGCTTTCTTT. The rearrangement joins TRBV20-1 to TRBJ1-1, with D perhaps TRBD1 (5 bases). This CDR3 is built from 12 residues. CDR1 and CDR2 (germline): DFQATT, SNEGSKA (reference sequence). Trimming shortened V by 5 bases and J by 4 bases, and 11 bases separated the two germline ends.

This clonotype was counted between two and nine times. The chain has TRBV30 and TRBJ2-7; no reliable D call. This CDR3 comprises 11 residues. Looked up from germline, CDR1 is GTSNPN and CDR2 is SVGIG (reference sequence). Trimming stripped 1 base from V and 5 bases from J, with 6 bases between. The DNA of the CDR3 is TGTGCCTGGAGTGCCAGAGACGAGCAGTACTTC. Its translation: CAWSARDEQYF.

This clonotype has a single count. This chain joins TRBV7-9 and TRBJ1-2, with D perhaps TRBD1 (6 bases). From germline, CDR1 is SEHNR and CDR2 FQNEAQ (reference sequence). Trimming took 4 bases from V and 4 from J, leaving 13 bases between them. The CDR3 is 14 amino acids. For the CDR3, the DNA is TGTGCCAGCAGCTCTGAGACAGGCATCTATGGCTACACCTTC. It specifies CASSSETGIYGYTF.

The chain joins TRBV3-1 to TRBJ1-1; maybe TRBD1 (5 bases). The CDR3 loop spans 13 amino acids. The ends were cut back, 3 bases at V and 7 bases at J, with 12 bases in the middle. Germline CDR1 is LGHDT and CDR2 is YNNKEL (reference sequence). CDR3 DNA sequence: TGTGCCAGCAGCCACGGGACCACGTATGAAGCTTTCTTT. This sequence encodes CASSHGTTYEAFF.

The genes are TRBV5-4 and TRBJ2-3; TRBD2 might be the D (6 bases). Germline V gene data show CDR1 as SGHNT and CDR2 as YYREEE (reference sequence). This CDR3 contains 14 residues. The V gene lost 9 bases and the J gene lost 6 bases, with 20 bases spanning the gap. The CDR3 sequence is CATLRAGRLDTQYF. The CDR3 nucleotides read TGTGCCACCCTTAGGGCGGGGCGGTTGGATACGCAGTATTTT.

The chain has TRBV3-1 and TRBJ2-7, with 7 bases that match TRBD1. With V trimmed by 4 bases and J by 1 base, 4 bases remained unmatched. Germline V gene lookup returns CDR1 LGHDT and CDR2 YNNKEL (reference sequence). The CDR3 spans 14 residues. The CDR3 reads CASSRRTGSYEQYF. The CDR3 DNA follows: TGTGCCAGCAGCCGGCGGACAGGATCCTACGAGCAGTACTTC.

This chain uses TRBV7-9 with TRBJ2-2; D call uncertain. The V end was cut by 5 bases, the J end by 2 bases, with 15 bases between. Germline values: CDR1 SEHNR, CDR2 FQNEAQ (reference sequence). The CDR3 runs 16 residues. The CDR3 DNA reads as TGTGCCAGCAGCCCTCGGGCAGGATCTAACACCGGGGAGCTGTTTTTT. Its translation: CASSPRAGSNTGELFF.

The J gene is TRBJ2-3, the V gene TRBV7-9; possibly TRBD2 for D (7 bases). The CDR3 runs 15 residues. The V gene lost 5 bases and the J gene lost 3 bases, with 15 bases spanning the gap. Germline CDR1 reads SEHNR; CDR2 reads FQNEAQ (reference sequence). CDR3 DNA sequence: TGTGCCAGCAGCCCGGTGGGGGGGCCAACAGATACGCAGTATTTT. Translation gives CASSPVGGPTDTQYF.

The rearrangement uses TRBV7-9 and TRBJ1-2; 10 nucleotides match TRBD1. V shed 4 bases, J shed 3 bases, and the junction held 11 bases outside the gene matches. The CDR3 has 17 residues. CDR1 is SEHNR, CDR2 FQNEAQ, per germline (reference sequence). CDR3 amino acids: CASSYNNPGQGHYGYTF. For the CDR3, the DNA is TGTGCCAGCAGCTACAACAATCCGGGACAGGGGCACTATGGCTACACCTTC.

The gene calls are TRBV19 and TRBJ1-1; D is unresolved. V dropped 3 bases and J dropped 11 bases, with 16 bases sitting between them. Germline V CDR1 and CDR2: LNHDA, SQIVND (reference sequence). The CDR3 has 13 amino acids. In nucleotides, the CDR3 is TGTGCCAGTAGTATCGGTCACTCGGATGTGGCTTTCTTT. It translates to CASSIGHSDVAFF. Complete variable domain (other parts from reference TRBV19 and TRBJ1-1): DGGITQSPKYLFRKEGQNVTLSCEQNLNHDAMYWYRQDPGQGLRLIYYSQIVNDFQKGDIAEGYSVSREKKESFPLTVTSAQKNPTAFYLCASSIGHSDVAFFGQGTRLTVV.

The CDR3: CASSQGSGSSPLHF. Written as DNA, the CDR3 is TGTGCCAGCAGCCAAGGATCGGGGAGTTCACCCCTCCACTTT. The V and J genes are TRBV3-1 and TRBJ1-6, with D unresolved. Germline V gene sequence: CDR1 LGHDT, CDR2 YNNKEL (reference sequence). V lost 1 base and J lost 9, with 10 bases in between. The CDR3 consists of 14 residues.

This clonotype was detected a few times. The chain couples TRBV28 to TRBJ1-2, with 7 bases identical to TRBD1. Germline V gene lookup returns CDR1 MDHEN and CDR2 SYDVKM. V was clipped by 3 bases and J by 5 bases; unmatched bases: 3. The CDR3 is made up of 13 amino acids. CDR3 sequence: CASSLGQRYGYTF. Here the CDR3 DNA reads TGTGCCAGCAGTTTGGGACAGAGATATGGCTACACCTTC.

V and J are TRBV20-1 and TRBJ2-3, with TRBD1 matching over 8 bases. The CDR3 covers 14 residues. V gave up 6 bases and J gave up 6 bases; unmatched junction bases: 11. The germline V gene encodes CDR1 DFQATT and CDR2 SNEGSKA (reference sequence). CDR3 amino acids: CSAGARGQVDTQYF. CDR3 DNA sequence: TGCAGTGCGGGGGCAAGGGGACAGGTCGATACGCAGTATTTT.

The J gene is TRBJ2-1, the V gene TRBV5-5, with D perhaps TRBD1 (6 bases). With 0 bases removed from V and 5 bases from J, the gap between germline ends came to 12 bases. This CDR3 region has 15 residues. Germline V lookup: CDR1 SGHKS, CDR2 YYEKEE (reference sequence). This CDR3 reads CASSLEDRLHNEQFF. Here the CDR3 DNA reads TGTGCCAGCAGCTTGGAAGACAGGCTCCACAATGAGCAGTTCTTC.

The chain couples TRBV12-3 or TRBV12-4 to TRBJ2-4; no firm D call. Trimming pared 3 bases from V and 0 bases from J, leaving 9 bases between. The CDR3 has 15 amino acids. Here the CDR3 DNA reads TGTGCCAGCAGTTTGTGGGAACTAGCCAAAAACATTCAGTACTTC. The encoded protein is CASSLWELAKNIQYF.

The rearrangement joins TRBV24-1 to TRBJ2-5; no clear D gene. This CDR3 contains 14 residues. Germline V CDR1 and CDR2: KGHDR, SFDVKD. Deletions cut 4 bases from V and 7 bases from J, with 15 bases between. This CDR3 is CATSENGPVGTQYF. CDR3 coding DNA: TGTGCCACCAGTGAAAACGGGCCCGTCGGGACCCAGTACTTC.

This clonotype was detected only once. The rearrangement links TRBV7-2 to TRBJ2-4, with D possibly matching TRBD2 (5 bases). V shed 2 bases and J shed 4 bases, with 9 bases lying between them. Per the germline V gene, CDR1 is SGHTA and CDR2 is FQGNSA. There are 14 residues in the CDR3. The DNA of the CDR3 is TGTGCCAGCAGCTTAAAACTAGTAAAAAACATTCAGTACTTC. Protein product: CASSLKLVKNIQYF.